These 12 T cell receptor beta chains came from one sample sequenced in a study of Siglec-9 on CD8 T cells in melanoma. TCRdb's copy holds only in-frame clones and misses some; the assay was immunoSEQ multiplex PCR. Of around 29,000 clones in the sample, 75% to 90% were seen once. Material for sequencing was Siglec-9- CD8+ T cells sorted from blood. All receptors derive from a human donor in good health.

This clone was seen a single time. The chain uses TRBV7-2 and TRBJ2-7, with 11 nucleotides matching TRBD1. Per the germline V gene, CDR1 is SGHTA and CDR2 is FQGNSA. CDR3 length: 16 amino acids. The V segment lost 5 bases and the J segment 4 bases; nucleotides outside the gene matches: 10. The CDR3 DNA reads TGTGCCAGCAGCAATGGACCGGGACAGGGGGTTTACGAGCAGTACTTC. This sequence encodes CASSNGPGQGVYEQYF.

The J gene is TRBJ1-2, the V gene TRBV30; D is uncertain. The V end was cut by 4 bases, the J end by 4 bases, with 13 bases between. Germline V gene lookup returns CDR1 GTSNPN and CDR2 SVGIG (reference sequence). The CDR3 contains 13 residues. Here the CDR3 reads CAWNWPPGYGYTF. The CDR3 DNA reads TGTGCCTGGAATTGGCCCCCGGGCTATGGCTACACCTTC.

The chain employs TRBV2 and TRBJ1-5, with TRBD1 as a possible D gene (5 bases). The V end was cut by 8 bases, the J end by 2 bases, with 19 bases between. The germline V gene encodes CDR1 SNHLY and CDR2 FYNNEI. The CDR3 is 16 residues long. CDR3 amino acids: CASGVHRMGGNQPQHF. The DNA for the CDR3 is TGTGCCAGCGGGGTTCACAGGATGGGTGGCAATCAGCCCCAGCATTTT.

This clone qualifies as medium-sized. The genes are TRBV4-1 and TRBJ2-1; 7 bases map to TRBD2. V gave up 2 bases and J gave up 8 bases; unmatched junction bases: 3. CDR3 length: 13 residues. Germline CDR1 MGHRA, CDR2 YSYEKL. CDR3 amino acids: CASSQYSGYEQFF. DNA of the CDR3: TGCGCCAGCAGCCAATATAGCGGGTATGAGCAGTTCTTC.

The V gene is TRBV29-1, the J gene TRBJ2-5; 7 bases are a match to TRBD2. With V trimmed by 4 bases and J by 5 bases, 10 bases remained unmatched. Germline V lookup: CDR1 SQVTM, CDR2 ANQGSEA. This CDR3 has 14 amino acids. The CDR3 region is CSVGKVREGETQYF. CDR3 bases: TGCAGCGTTGGGAAGGTGAGGGAGGGCGAGACCCAGTACTTC.

This clone was seen once. The chain combines TRBV6-1 with TRBJ2-7; no clear D. Deletions cut 2 bases from V and 1 base from J, with 6 bases between. The CDR3 sequence is 13 residues long. Germline values: CDR1 MNHNS, CDR2 SASEGT. The CDR3 coding sequence is TGTGCCAGCAGTGAAATGGGGTCCTACGAGCAGTACGTC. Translating gives CASSEMGSYEQYV.

This clone showed up just once. The chain has TRBV7-2 and TRBJ2-5; no reliable D call. Looked up from germline, CDR1 is SGHTA and CDR2 is FQGNSA. V dropped 1 base and J dropped 2 bases, with 5 bases sitting between them. This CDR3 has 13 amino acids. CDR3 sequence reads: CASSLEQQETQYF. CDR3 DNA: TGTGCCAGCAGCTTAGAACAGCAAGAGACCCAGTACTTC.

The chain couples TRBV29-1 to TRBJ2-7; 7 nucleotides line up with TRBD2. The CDR3 is 17 residues long. The junction had 14 bases not matched to a gene; V was cut back by 0 bases and J by 3 bases. Germline assignment: CDR1 SQVTM and CDR2 ANQGSEA. CDR3 bases: TGCAGCGTTGAAGATGACCTAGCGGCATGGTGGCTCTACGAGCAGTACGTC. The encoded protein is CSVEDDLAAWWLYEQYV.

This chain joins TRBV29-1 and TRBJ2-1, with D maybe TRBD2 (6 bases). Deletions cut 3 bases from V and 5 bases from J, with 14 bases between. CDR1 is SQVTM, CDR2 ANQGSEA, per germline. The CDR3 spans 14 residues. The CDR3 region is CSVDLGGSDNEQFF. The CDR3 nucleotides read TGCAGCGTTGACCTCGGGGGATCTGACAATGAGCAGTTCTTC.

The chain uses TRBV28 and TRBJ2-7, with 8 nucleotides matching TRBD2. Trimming removed 3 bases from V and 6 bases from J; junction bases left unmatched: 10. CDR1 is MDHEN and CDR2 is SYDVKM in the germline V gene. The CDR3 is 15 amino acids. The CDR3 reads CASSFRGLAGAEQYF. The CDR3 DNA reads as TGTGCCAGCAGTTTCCGCGGGCTAGCGGGCGCCGAGCAGTACTTC.

The rearrangement uses TRBV5-1 and TRBJ2-7; D might be TRBD2 (6 bases). Germline V gene sequence: CDR1 SGHRS, CDR2 YFSETQ. This CDR3 spans 16 amino acids. V shed 5 bases and J shed 2 bases, with 20 bases lying between them. Here the CDR3 DNA reads TGCGCCAGCAGTGTTGGAGCGGGCGCGTATGCCTACGAGCAGTACTTC. Amino acid sequence: CASSVGAGAYAYEQYF.

V and J are TRBV10-1 and TRBJ1-2; D is perhaps TRBD1 (6 bases). Germline V lookup: CDR1 WNHNN, CDR2 SYGVQD (reference sequence). The CDR3 has 15 residues. Trimming removed 2 bases from V and 8 bases from J, with 18 bases in between. The CDR3 nucleotides are TGCGCCAGCAGTGAGATGACAGGTCTGGCGGAAGGCTACACCTTC. It specifies CASSEMTGLAEGYTF.